This T cell receptor (beta chain) was profiled in a study of CD8 T cells in ankylosing spondylitis. Findings of the study overall: Apparently characteristic of ankylosing spondylitis blood was a TCR beta motif (eight highly homologous variants). It was reported that disease-linked clones were significantly enriched in matched ankylosing spondylitis synovial fluid. Disease-linked clones proved CD8+ and comparatively uncommon in peripheral blood.

Library preparation for TCR beta used quantitative 5'-RACE with molecular barcodes. TCRdb processed the 5' RACE reads anew with MiXCR; each CDR3 protein has one entry. The sample has just over 350,000 distinct CDR3 sequences, 20% seen once. The CDR3 runs 15 residues. V lost 0 bases and J lost 4; bases outside the gene matches: 5. Germline lookup yields CDR1 SQVTM and CDR2 ANQGSEA. This clonotype appeared a few times. Antigen: not known. Material: blood, either unsorted or a sorted T cell fraction (not recorded which). The chain couples TRBV29-1 to TRBJ2-1; TRBD2 matches 8 bases. This sequence was found in a male donor with ankylosing spondylitis or in good health (not recorded which). CDR3 amino acids: CSVEDHRGGYNEQFF. The CDR3 DNA sequence: TGCAGCGTTGAAGATCATCGGGGGGGGTACAATGAGCAGTTCTTC.